One and the same sample provided the 26 T cell receptor beta chains below, sequenced in a study of shared clonotypes between healthy human individuals. TCRdb keeps only in-frame clones here, not all; method: immunoSEQ multiplex PCR. The sample consists of roughly 2.2 million clones, just under 95% of them appearing once. Sequencing used naive CD4+ T cells from PBMCs. Noted subset: CD45RA+ positively selected. All receptors come from a man between 18 and 35 years old in good health. Some clones in this sample may be carry-over from other donors' samples.

V and J are TRBV2 and TRBJ1-2, with D perhaps matching TRBD1 (6 bases). The CDR3 has 13 amino acids. Germline V gene sequence: CDR1 SNHLY, CDR2 FYNNEI. V was clipped by 4 bases and J by 0 bases, with 6 bases between them. In nucleotides, the CDR3 is TGTGCCAGCAGTGGGGGGCCTAACTATGGCTACACCTTC. Residues: CASSGGPNYGYTF.

In regard to this clone: In the same sample, other DNA sequences code for this CDR3. The rearrangement joins TRBV2 to TRBJ1-5; D perhaps matches TRBD1 (5 bases). V was pared by 0 bases and J by 3 bases, with 6 bases between. CDR1 is SNHLY and CDR2 is FYNNEI in the germline V gene. The CDR3 runs to 14 residues. The CDR3 DNA sequence: TGTGCCAGCAGTGAAGCAGGGGCCAATCAGCCCCAGCATTTT. Translated, it gives CASSEAGANQPQHF. The variable domain in full, completed from reference TRBV2 and TRBJ1-5, reads EPEVTQTPSHQVTQMGQEVILRCVPISNHLYFYWYRQILGQKVEFLVSFYNNEISEKSEIFDDQFSVERPDGSNFTLKIRSTKLEDSAMYFCASSEAGANQPQHFGDGTRLSIL.

Here the CDR3 DNA reads TGTGCCAGCTCACCGGGACAGGGCCGACAAGAGACCCAGTACTTC. Protein: CASSPGQGRQETQYF. The chain joins TRBV18 to TRBJ2-5; 9 bases agree with TRBD1. Germline V CDR1 and CDR2: KGHSH, LQKENI. V shed 3 bases, J shed 2 bases, and the junction held 4 bases outside the gene matches. The CDR3 is 15 residues long.

About this clone: Other DNA sequences from this sample encode an identical CDR3 as well. CDR3 sequence reads: CASSPGAQETQYF. CDR3 sequence (DNA): TGTGCCAGCTCACCGGGGGCCCAAGAGACCCAGTACTTC. V and J are TRBV18 and TRBJ2-5; D possibly corresponds to TRBD1 (6 bases). CDR3 size: 13 residues. V dropped 3 bases and J dropped 1 base, with 6 bases sitting between them. Germline V gene sequence: CDR1 KGHSH, CDR2 LQKENI.

This chain uses TRBV5-1 with TRBJ1-1; weak D call: TRBD1 (6 bases). Trimming removed 1 base from V and 5 bases from J, with 12 bases in between. Germline V gene sequence: CDR1 SGHRS, CDR2 YFSETQ. The CDR3 runs 14 residues. CDR3 residues: CASSLHRVGTEAFF. The CDR3 DNA is TGCGCCAGCAGCTTGCACAGGGTCGGAACTGAAGCTTTCTTT.

The chain links TRBV29-1 to TRBJ1-1, with unresolved D. The CDR3 is made up of 11 amino acids. With 7 bases removed from V and 5 bases from J, the gap between germline ends came to 11 bases. Germline V gives CDR1 SQVTM, CDR2 ANQGSEA. The DNA of the CDR3 is TGCAGCGGAACCAAGGGAACTGAAGCTTTCTTT. The encoded protein is CSGTKGTEAFF.

The chain joins TRBV7-2 to TRBJ2-1; D tentatively fits TRBD1 or TRBD2 (5 bases each). V lost 5 bases and J 5 bases, leaving 10 bases between the germline ends. This CDR3 spans 13 amino acids. Germline values: CDR1 SGHTA, CDR2 FQGNSA. The CDR3 loop is CASSPGPNNEQFF. The CDR3 DNA reads TGTGCCAGCAGCCCGGGACCTAACAATGAGCAGTTCTTC.

This clone was observed many times. The chain employs TRBV19 and TRBJ1-5; 7 nucleotides align to TRBD1. J gave up 8 bases and V 2 bases, and 12 bases lay outside the gene matches. The CDR3 contains 16 residues. Looked up from germline, CDR1 is LNHDA and CDR2 is SQIVND (reference sequence). The DNA for the CDR3 is TGTGCCAGTAGTATAAGTGGACAGGCCATAGGGGAGCCCCAGCATTTT. Encoded protein: CASSISGQAIGEPQHF.

The chain carries TRBV28 and TRBJ1-2; 10 bases map to TRBD1. The V segment lost 2 bases and the J segment 2 bases; nucleotides outside the gene matches: 5. CDR1 is MDHEN, CDR2 SYDVKM, per germline. The CDR3 extends over 16 amino acids. CDR3 sequence (DNA): TGTGCCAGCAGTTTACGACAGGGGGCTAGGAACTATGGCTACACCTTC. Translated: CASSLRQGARNYGYTF.

V usage is TRBV21-1 and J usage is TRBJ2-1. TRBV21-1 is labeled a pseudogene. The CDR3 spans 11 residues. CDR3 sequence (DNA): TGTGCCCTCAGAGCTTTCAATGAGCAGTTCTTC. Translating gives CALRAFNEQFF.

The chain joins TRBV2 to TRBJ2-7, with TRBD2 matching 9 bases. Losses at the gene ends were 9 bases for V and 2 bases for J; bases not matched to a gene: 11. Germline V gene sequence: CDR1 SNHLY, CDR2 FYNNEI. The CDR3 length is 15 residues. CDR3 nucleotide sequence: TGTGCCAGTTCCTCCTCATTAGCGGGAGCCTACGAGCAGTACTTC. The encoded protein is CASSSSLAGAYEQYF.

The genes are TRBV6-6 and TRBJ2-3; TRBD1 is a possible D gene (6 bases). This CDR3 region has 15 residues. V was pared by 4 bases and J by 3 bases, with 14 bases between. The germline CDR1 and CDR2 sequences are MNHNY and SVGAGI (reference sequence). The CDR3 DNA follows: TGTGCCAGCAGTTCCCCCCAGGGGTATACAGATACGCAGTATTTT. This gives the protein CASSSPQGYTDTQYF.

A single count supports this clone. The rearrangement links TRBV29-1 to TRBJ1-1; 7 nucleotides agree with TRBD1. This CDR3 is 13 amino acids long. Trimming removed 4 bases from V and 2 bases from J; junction bases left unmatched: 4. Germline V gene sequence: CDR1 SQVTM, CDR2 ANQGSEA. In DNA, the CDR3 is TGCAGCGTTGGACAGGGAAGAAACACTGAAGCTTTCTTT. It is translated as CSVGQGRNTEAFF.

The chain employs TRBV12-5 and TRBJ1-2; D is possibly TRBD1 (6 bases). V gave up 5 bases and J gave up 4 bases, with 11 bases separating them. This CDR3 comprises 13 residues. Germline CDR1 reads LGHNT; CDR2 reads FRNRAP. For the CDR3, the DNA is TGTGCTAGTGGTAGGGACACCCGCTATGGCTACACCTTC. Translation gives CASGRDTRYGYTF.

Note on this clone: Other DNA sequences of this sample code for an identical CDR3. The chain links TRBV5-1 to TRBJ2-3; 9 positions match TRBD2. CDR1 SGHRS and CDR2 YFSETQ come from the germline V gene. The CDR3 extends over 16 amino acids. J lost 0 bases, V lost 4 bases, and 6 bases had no gene match. The CDR3 DNA reads as TGCGCCAGCAGCCTATTAGCGGGGGCAAGCACAGATACGCAGTATTTT. Translating it yields CASSLLAGASTDTQYF.

V gene TRBV30 combines with J gene TRBJ2-7; 8 positions agree with TRBD1. There are 15 residues in the CDR3. Germline trimming cut 5 bases from V and 0 bases from J; bases unmatched to any gene: 9. In germline, CDR1 is GTSNPN, CDR2 SVGIG (reference sequence). The chain's CDR3 is CAWAIRDRRSYEQYF. CDR3 in DNA: TGTGCCTGGGCTATCCGGGACAGGCGCTCCTACGAGCAGTACTTC.

The chain links TRBV7-9 to TRBJ2-5; D assignment may be TRBD1 or TRBD2 (5 bases each). The CDR3 totals 15 residues. Germline V gene sequence: CDR1 SEHNR, CDR2 FQNEAQ (reference sequence). Trimming left V 2 bases short and J 2 bases short, with 12 bases between. The CDR3 coding sequence is TGTGCCAGCAGCTTAAATCCGAGGGGACAAGAGACCCAGTACTTC. Its translation is CASSLNPRGQETQYF.

The V and J genes are TRBV27 and TRBJ1-2; D perhaps matches TRBD1 (5 bases). In germline, CDR1 is MNHEY, CDR2 SMNVEV (reference sequence). There are 13 residues in the CDR3. V lost 6 bases and J lost 3, with 11 bases in between. CDR3 amino acids: CASSWGGDYGYTF. CDR3 DNA sequence: TGTGCCAGCAGCTGGGGGGGTGACTATGGCTACACCTTC.

The chain uses TRBV5-1 and TRBJ2-2; tentative D call: TRBD1 (5 bases). Trimming pared 5 bases from V and 3 bases from J, leaving 8 bases between. This CDR3 has 13 residues. The V gene's germline CDR1 is SGHRS and CDR2 YFSETQ. The CDR3 nucleotides are TGCGCCAGCAGAGGGGTCGACACCGGGGAGCTGTTTTTT. The encoded protein is CASRGVDTGELFF.

J is TRBJ1-1 and V is TRBV6-6, with D maybe TRBD1 (5 bases). The ends were cut back, 4 bases at V and 1 base at J, with 10 bases in the middle. The CDR3 is 14 residues long. Per germline, CDR1 MNHNY and CDR2 SVGAGI (reference sequence). The CDR3: CASSSGPSNTEAFF. Here the CDR3 DNA reads TGTGCCAGCAGTTCGGGACCTTCGAACACTGAAGCTTTCTTT.

This rearrangement joins TRBV5-4 to TRBJ2-1, with a possible D match to TRBD1 (5 bases). Trimming took off 4 bases at V and 0 bases at J, with 14 bases between the two ends. The germline V gene has CDR1 SGHNT and CDR2 YYREEE (reference sequence). The CDR3 consists of 16 residues. This CDR3 is CASSRGGPFSYNEQFF. The CDR3 bases are TGTGCCAGCAGCAGGGGCGGTCCCTTCTCCTACAATGAGCAGTTCTTC. Using reference TRBV5-4 and TRBJ2-1 for the parts outside the CDR3, the full variable domain is ETGVTQSPTHLIKTRGQQVTLRCSSQSGHNTVSWYQQALGQGPQFIFQYYREEENGRGNFPPRFSGLQFPNYSSELNVNALELDDSALYLCASSRGGPFSYNEQFFGPGTRLTVL.

In the case of this clone: The same CDR3 also results from other DNA sequences found in this sample. The chain links TRBV28 to TRBJ1-2, with D possibly TRBD1 on 5 matching bases. Between the trimmed V and J ends, which lost 6 bases and 3 bases, there was a span of 14 bases. Germline V CDR1 and CDR2: MDHEN, SYDVKM. This CDR3 has 14 amino acids. This CDR3 reads CASSSGGYDYGYTF. In nucleotides, the CDR3 is TGTGCCAGCAGCTCCGGGGGGTACGACTATGGCTACACCTTC.

The V and J genes are TRBV7-2 and TRBJ2-1; no clear D gene. Trimming cost V 4 bases and J 0 bases, with 7 bases left between them. Per the germline V gene, CDR1 is SGHTA and CDR2 is FQGNSA. The CDR3 covers 14 residues. Here the CDR3 DNA reads TGTGCCAGCAGCTCCAGGAGCTCCTACAATGAGCAGTTCTTC. This translates into CASSSRSSYNEQFF.

This clone came up once. Other DNA sequences of this sample code for an identical CDR3. The rearrangement links TRBV29-1 to TRBJ2-3; D perhaps matches TRBD2 (5 bases). V lost 0 bases and J lost 5, with 9 bases in between. Germline-derived CDR1 and CDR2 are SQVTM and ANQGSEA. The length of the CDR3 is 13 residues. CDR3 DNA sequence: TGCAGCGTTGAAGATCTACGGGGAGATACGCAGTATTTT. Amino acids: CSVEDLRGDTQYF.

The CDR3, as DNA: TGTGCCAGCAGCAACTGGGACAGGGTTGATGAAAAACTGTTTTTT. Its protein is CASSNWDRVDEKLFF. This sequence joins TRBV5-4 and TRBJ1-4; 9 nucleotides line up with TRBD1. Looked up from germline, CDR1 is SGHNT and CDR2 is YYREEE (reference sequence). Germline trimming cut 4 bases from V and 6 bases from J; bases unmatched to any gene: 7. The CDR3 sequence is 15 residues long.

The V gene is TRBV15, the J gene TRBJ2-1; the match to TRBD1 covers 8 bases. V lost 5 bases, J lost 0 bases, and 6 bases stayed unmatched. The CDR3 extends over 16 amino acids. Germline V CDR1 and CDR2: LNHNV, YYDKDF (reference sequence). CDR3 sequence (DNA): TGTGCCACCAGCCCCCAGGACAGGGCCTCCTACAATGAGCAGTTCTTC. This gives the protein CATSPQDRASYNEQFF.